The 14 T cell receptor beta chains below all came from one sample that was sequenced in a study of T-cell reconstitution after alpha-beta-depleted transplantation in children. Unique molecular identifiers were used in preparing the TCRbeta library. Via MiXCR, TCRdb re-called the PCR reads, giving one row per CDR3 protein. The sample includes tens of thousands of distinct CDR3 sequences, 4.9% of them seen just once. This specimen was PBMCs, mostly from graft donor cells, taken 180 days after TCRalphabeta/CD19-depleted stem cell transplant. The receptors here all came from a boy under three years old who had a stem cell transplant for acute myeloid leukemia, so the T cells may come from the graft donor.

This clonotype was recorded many times. The chain has TRBV7-3 and TRBJ2-1, with 7 bases aligning to TRBD2. This CDR3 has 12 amino acids. V lost 5 bases to trimming and J lost 7 bases; unmatched junction nucleotides: 2. Looked up from germline, CDR1 is SGHTA and CDR2 is FQGTGA. CDR3 DNA sequence: TGTGCCAGCAGCGGTAGCGGGAATGAGCAGTTCTTC. Translating it yields CASSGSGNEQFF.

This clonotype was seen at least ten times. The CDR3 sequence: CASSLVAGGLRETQYF. CDR3 bases: TGTGCCAGCAGCTTAGTAGCGGGGGGCCTCCGGGAGACCCAGTACTTC. The rearrangement uses TRBV7-2 and TRBJ2-5; the match to TRBD2 covers 10 bases. After removal of 1 base from V and 5 bases from J, the junction contained 7 bases not matched to a gene. The germline V gene has CDR1 SGHTA and CDR2 FQGNSA. The CDR3 has 16 amino acids. The whole variable domain, filled in from reference TRBV7-2 and TRBJ2-5, reads GAGVSQSPSNKVTEKGKDVELRCDPISGHTALYWYRQSLGQGLEFLIYFQGNSAPDKSGLPSDRFSAERTGGSVSTLTIQRTQQEDSAVYLCASSLVAGGLRETQYFGPGTRLLVL.

This clonotype was recorded many times. The chain carries TRBV20-1 and TRBJ2-3, with D possibly TRBD2 on 6 matching bases. Germline CDR1 and CDR2: DFQATT and SNEGSKA (reference sequence). Between the trimmed V and J ends, which lost 4 bases and 5 bases, there was a span of 13 bases. The CDR3 is 13 residues long. CDR3 amino acids: CSAKDYRKDTQYF. DNA for the CDR3: TGCAGTGCTAAGGACTATCGTAAAGATACGCAGTATTTT.

There are many counts of this clonotype. The chain joins TRBV12-3 or TRBV12-4 to TRBJ1-4; D is ambiguous. Trimming pared 2 bases from V and 0 bases from J, leaving 7 bases between. The CDR3 extends over 15 amino acids. The CDR3: CASSLTVPTNEKLFF. CDR3 sequence (DNA): TGTGCCAGCAGTTTAACAGTTCCAACTAATGAAAAACTGTTTTTT.

This clonotype was counted at least ten times. This chain uses TRBV11-2 with TRBJ2-7; no clear D. This CDR3 comprises 11 residues. Trimming shortened V by 0 bases and J by 4 bases, and 1 base separated the two germline ends. CDR1 is SGHAT, CDR2 FQNNGV, per germline. The CDR3 loop is CASSLDYEQYF. In DNA, the CDR3 is TGTGCCAGCAGCTTAGATTACGAGCAGTACTTC.

This clonotype was seen many times. V usage is TRBV30 and J usage is TRBJ2-1; tentative D call: TRBD1 (6 bases). This CDR3 has 15 amino acids. Germline CDR1 and CDR2: GTSNPN and SVGIG (reference sequence). The V and J ends lost 3 bases and 5 bases respectively, with 17 bases between them. The CDR3: CAWRGAGGSDNEQFF. DNA of the CDR3: TGTGCCTGGAGGGGCGCTGGGGGCTCAGACAATGAGCAGTTCTTC.

The chain has TRBV5-6 and TRBJ1-2; D is possibly TRBD1 (6 bases). The CDR3 has 15 residues. Germline loops: CDR1 SGHDT, CDR2 YYEEEE. V lost 9 bases to trimming and J lost 0 bases, with 18 bases between them. In nucleotides, the CDR3 is TGTGCCATGAGCCCCGGGGGGCTCGCTAACTATGGCTACACCTTC. Its protein product is CAMSPGGLANYGYTF. Variable domain in full (rest from reference TRBV5-6 and TRBJ1-2): DAGVTQSPTHLIKTRGQQVTLRCSPKSGHDTVSWYQQALGQGPQFIFQYYEEEERQRGNFPDRFSGHQFPNYSSELNVNALLLGDSALYLCAMSPGGLANYGYTFGSGTRLTVV.

The table lists this clonotype with many counts. This sequence joins TRBV15 and TRBJ2-1, with TRBD2 identical over 13 bases. J was trimmed by 0 bases and V by 7 bases; bases with no gene match: 6. This CDR3 is built from 17 residues. In germline, CDR1 is LNHNV, CDR2 YYDKDF (reference sequence). Here the CDR3 reads CATTGGLAGVSYNEQFF. The DNA for the CDR3 is TGTGCCACCACAGGAGGACTAGCGGGGGTCTCCTACAATGAGCAGTTCTTC.

This clonotype was seen at least ten times. This chain links TRBV11-2 with TRBJ2-7; D is tentatively TRBD1 or TRBD2 (5 bases each). Per germline, CDR1 SGHAT and CDR2 FQNNGV. Trimming pared 5 bases from V and 0 bases from J, leaving 14 bases between. This CDR3 has 15 residues. CDR3 DNA sequence: TGTGCCAGCAGCCCTGGGACGGCGTTCTCCTACGAGCAGTACTTC. This gives the protein CASSPGTAFSYEQYF.

This clonotype was observed at least ten times. The chain has TRBV20-1 and TRBJ1-5, with D perhaps matching TRBD1 (5 bases). Trimming removed 3 bases from V and 6 bases from J, with 12 bases in between. Germline values: CDR1 DFQATT, CDR2 SNEGSKA (reference sequence). This CDR3 is 13 amino acids long. CDR3: CSARRGAGQPQHF. DNA of the CDR3: TGCAGTGCTAGGAGGGGAGCGGGTCAGCCCCAGCATTTT.

This clonotype has a count of ten or more. V gene TRBV4-1 combines with J gene TRBJ1-6; D remains ambiguous. V shed 0 bases and J shed 12 bases, with 12 bases lying between them. The CDR3 has 14 amino acids. CDR1 and CDR2 from the germline V gene are MGHRA and YSYEKL. In DNA, the CDR3 is TGCGCCAGCAGCCAAGAAGATGGAGGGTTACCCCTCCACTTT. Protein sequence: CASSQEDGGLPLHF.

At least ten counts were recorded for this clonotype. The J gene is TRBJ1-6, the V gene TRBV20-1; 9 bases match TRBD1. Germline V gives CDR1 DFQATT, CDR2 SNEGSKA (reference sequence). The CDR3 spans 13 residues. V lost 6 bases, J lost 7 bases, and 4 bases stayed unmatched. The CDR3 DNA sequence: TGCAGTGCCCAGGGACAGGGCAATTCACCCCTCCACTTT. Translating gives CSAQGQGNSPLHF.

This clonotype showed up many times. The gene calls are TRBV20-1 and TRBJ2-7, with D perhaps TRBD2 (5 bases). The germline V gene encodes CDR1 DFQATT and CDR2 SNEGSKA (reference sequence). Between the trimmed V and J ends, which lost 0 bases and 0 bases, there was a span of 15 bases. The CDR3 spans 16 residues. The CDR3 nucleotides are TGCAGTGCTAGAGATTCCCGGACTGGTCCCTCCTACGAGCAGTACTTC. It specifies CSARDSRTGPSYEQYF.

This clonotype was found many times. The V gene is TRBV5-5, the J gene TRBJ2-7; D tentatively fits TRBD1 or TRBD2 (6 bases each). CDR1 SGHKS and CDR2 YYEKEE come from the germline V gene (reference sequence). CDR3 size: 15 residues. With 0 bases removed from V and 3 bases from J, the gap between germline ends came to 13 bases. Here the CDR3 DNA reads TGTGCCAGCAGCTTGGGAGGGGGACTCCTCTACGAGCAGTACGTC. Translated: CASSLGGGLLYEQYV.